The entry below describes one T cell receptor (beta chain). Antigen specificity is unknown. CDR1 is SNHLY, CDR2 FYNNEI, per germline. The CDR3 is 13 amino acids. V lost 3 bases, J lost 4 bases, and 9 bases lay in between. The TCR alpha and TCR beta cDNA libraries, bearing sample barcodes and UMIs, were generated by 5'RACE using constant-segment primers. TCRdb reanalysed the 5' RACE reads using MiXCR and keeps one entry per CDR3 protein. The profile shows a few hundred thousand distinct CDR3 sequences, roughly 15% of them singletons. The source of the sample is a study of T-cell memory formation after mild COVID-19. Across the study: Largely donor-specific TCR clusters were found.

Study-wide results and limits: Within pre-infection memory, some responding clones were found, suggesting cross-reactive memory joined.

The chain employs TRBV2 and TRBJ1-1; D gene uncertain. Sequenced input: PBMCs or a T cell subset sorted from them (not recorded which). The TCR sequence derives from a man aged 18 to 30 who had mild COVID-19 (a few samples of this study predate the infection). Cell type and time point are not known. DNA of the CDR3: TGTGCCAGCAGTGACGACAAGGGCACTGAAGCTTTCTTT. As protein: CASSDDKGTEAFF. The variable domain in full, completed from reference TRBV2 and TRBJ1-1, reads EPEVTQTPSHQVTQMGQEVILRCVPISNHLYFYWYRQILGQKVEFLVSFYNNEISEKSEIFDDQFSVERPDGSNFTLKIRSTKLEDSAMYFCASSDDKGTEAFFGQGTRLTVV.